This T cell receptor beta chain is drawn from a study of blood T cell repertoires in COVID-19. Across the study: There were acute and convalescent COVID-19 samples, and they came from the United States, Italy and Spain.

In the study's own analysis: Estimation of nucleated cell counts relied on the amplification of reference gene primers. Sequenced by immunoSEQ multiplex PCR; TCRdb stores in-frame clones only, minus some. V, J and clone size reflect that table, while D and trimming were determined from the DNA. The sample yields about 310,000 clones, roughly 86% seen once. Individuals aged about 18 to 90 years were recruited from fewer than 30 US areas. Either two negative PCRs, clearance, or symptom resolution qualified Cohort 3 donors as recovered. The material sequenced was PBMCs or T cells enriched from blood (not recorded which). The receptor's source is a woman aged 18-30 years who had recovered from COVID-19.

DNA of the CDR3: TGTGCCAGCAGTGCGGGACTAGCGGACCAAGAGACCCAGTACTTC. This translates into CASSAGLADQETQYF. V gene TRBV2 combines with J gene TRBJ2-5; 11 bases fit TRBD2. CDR3 length equals 15 residues. With V trimmed by 4 bases and J by 0 bases, 1 base remained unmatched. Germline values: CDR1 SNHLY, CDR2 FYNNEI. The entire variable domain, with the rest obtained from reference TRBV2 and TRBJ2-5, is as follows: EPEVTQTPSHQVTQMGQEVILRCVPISNHLYFYWYRQILGQKVEFLVSFYNNEISEKSEIFDDQFSVERPDGSNFTLKIRSTKLEDSAMYFCASSAGLADQETQYFGPGTRLLVL.